A selection of T cell receptor beta chains follows, all from one sample in a study of blood T cell repertoires in COVID-19. The assay was immunoSEQ multiplex PCR, and TCRdb's table has in-frame clones only and misses some. The data hold approximately 390,000 clones, with 90% observed a single time. The sequenced material came from peripheral blood. Receptors originate from a man younger than 35 with active or convalescent COVID-19. The CDR3 runs from the conserved cysteine through the conserved F or W. A D gene is named only where the DNA matches it firmly. Size is omitted from some rows. Given values are once, few, many or a class for expanded clones.

V gene	D gene	J gene	clone size	CDR3 DNA	CDR3 protein
TRBV27	-	TRBJ2-1	-	TGTGCCACCAGTGCGGGAAGCTCCTACAATGAGCAGTTCTTC	CATSAGSSYNEQFF
TRBV18	-	TRBJ2-7	-	TGTGCCAGCTCACCTCCGTTCGTGTCCGAGCAGTACTTC	CASSPPFVSEQYF
TRBV7-2	-	TRBJ2-2	-	TGTGCCAGCAGCTGGGACACAGGGCGGTCCGGGGAGCTGTTTTTT	CASSWDTGRSGELFF
TRBV7-8	-	TRBJ2-7	-	TGTGCCAGCAGCCGAGACATAACGGGACTCGAGAGGCCTGAGCAGTACTTC	CASSRDITGLERPEQYF
TRBV7-9	TRBD1	TRBJ1-1	-	TGTGCCAGCAGCTTAGCCGGACAGGGAGTAACTGAAGCTTTCTTT	CASSLAGQGVTEAFF
TRBV5-6	TRBD1	TRBJ2-1	-	TGTGCCAGCAGCATAGGGACAGGGTCCTACAATGAGCAGTTCTTC	CASSIGTGSYNEQFF
TRBV28	TRBD2	TRBJ2-1	-	TGTGCCAGCAGTTTAGGACTAGGGCAGCGATGGGAAAAAAATGAGCAGTTCTTC	CASSLGLGQRWEKNEQFF
TRBV12-3/TRBV12-4	-	TRBJ2-1	-	TGTGCCAGCAGTACTGCAGGGGATGAGCAGTTCTTC	CASSTAGDEQFF
TRBV9	-	TRBJ2-3	-	TGTGCCAGCAGCGTAGGCGTCACGAGCACAGATACGCAGTATTTT	CASSVGVTSTDTQYF
TRBV5-5	-	TRBJ1-1	-	TGTGCCAGCAGCTTGGAGGTGGCAGGGGTGGCTTTCTTT	CASSLEVAGVAFF
TRBV18	-	TRBJ2-1	-	TGTGCCAGCTCACCGGGACACCGAAATTACAATGAGCAGTTCTTC	CASSPGHRNYNEQFF
TRBV28	-	TRBJ2-7	-	TGTGCCAGCAGCCGCCAAACGGGTCCCTACGAGCAGTACTTC	CASSRQTGPYEQYF
TRBV27	-	TRBJ1-5	-	TGTGCCAGCAGTTTATCGGGTGCAGGGGTTTACCAGCCCCAGCATTTT	CASSLSGAGVYQPQHF
TRBV14	TRBD2	TRBJ2-2	-	TGTGCCAGCAGCCCGCTTGGCGGGGGGAACACCGGGGAGCTGTTTTTT	CASSPLGGGNTGELFF
TRBV2	-	TRBJ2-7	-	TGTGCCGTACCGGGAGAAATCGGAACCTACGAGCAGTACTTC	CAVPGEIGTYEQYF
TRBV28	-	TRBJ2-7	-	TGTGCCAGCAGTTTGACACAGGGTTTCCACTACGAGCAGTACTTC	CASSLTQGFHYEQYF
TRBV7-2	-	TRBJ2-7	-	TGTGCCAGTACCCGGGACAAAGCCTACGAGCAGTACTTC	CASTRDKAYEQYF
TRBV10-3	TRBD2	TRBJ2-1	-	TGTGCCATCAGTGTACCGGGACTAGTGAGTGAGCAGTTCTTC	CAISVPGLVSEQFF
TRBV7-9	-	TRBJ2-7	-	TGTGCCAGCAGCTTAGTCCTTTCCAGCTCCTACGAGCAGTACTTC	CASSLVLSSSYEQYF
TRBV19	TRBD1	TRBJ1-5	-	TGTGCCAGTAGTATAGATGCCGGGACAGGTCGTAGGGGGGCCCAGCATTTT	CASSIDAGTGRRGAQHF
TRBV19	-	TRBJ2-1	-	TGTGCCAGTAGTATAGAACCCCACAGCAGGTTCTTC	CASSIEPHSRFF
TRBV7-2	TRBD1	TRBJ1-5	once	TGTGCCAGCAGCTCTCAAGACAGGGGAGATCAGCCCCAGCATTTT	CASSSQDRGDQPQHF
TRBV3-1/TRBV3-2	-	TRBJ1-2	-	TGTGCCAGCAGCTCCCGCTATGGCTACACCTTC	CASSSRYGYTF
TRBV29-1	-	TRBJ2-7	-	TGCAGCGTTGGGACTCTCTACGAGCAGTACTTC	CSVGTLYEQYF
TRBV20-1	TRBD2	TRBJ2-3	-	TGCAGTGCTAAGACTAGCGGGTCGCAGTATTTT	CSAKTSGSQYF
TRBV29-1	TRBD2	TRBJ2-2	-	TGCAGCGTTGGAACCGGGGGGGCCGGGGAGCTGTTTTTT	CSVGTGGAGELFF
TRBV7-9	TRBD1	TRBJ2-7	-	TGTGCCAGCAGCTCCACGCACGGGGACAGGGTAGAGGACGAGCAGTACTTC	CASSSTHGDRVEDEQYF
TRBV19	TRBD1	TRBJ1-2	-	TGTGCCAGTAGTATAGGGACAGGGAATGGCTACACCTTC	CASSIGTGNGYTF
TRBV6-5	-	TRBJ1-3	-	TGTGCCAGCAGAATCGGGGTTGTCCTCCCCATATATTTT	CASRIGVVLPIYF
TRBV5-5	TRBD1	TRBJ1-4	many	TGTGCCAGCAGCTTGTCCGGGACAGGAGCAACTAATGAAAAACTGTTTTTT	CASSLSGTGATNEKLFF
TRBV7-2	TRBD2	TRBJ2-1	-	TGTGCCAGCAGCGCCCGGGCGACTAGCGGGAGTGGAAATGAGCAGTTCTTC	CASSARATSGSGNEQFF
TRBV7-2	TRBD2	TRBJ2-7	-	TGTGCCAGCAGCTTGAATGGTGGGCTAGCGGAACGATACGAGCAGTACTTC	CASSLNGGLAERYEQYF
TRBV7-3	TRBD2	TRBJ2-3	-	TGTGCCAGCAGCTTGGGCGGGGGGGCCCCAGATACGCAGTATTTT	CASSLGGGAPDTQYF
TRBV18	TRBD1	TRBJ2-1	-	TGTGCCAGCTCACCTTCGGGACAGGAGGAGCAGTTCTTC	CASSPSGQEEQFF
TRBV5-1	-	TRBJ2-7	many	TGCGCCAGCAGTAATGAGGGCCGAACCTACGAGCAGTACTTC	CASSNEGRTYEQYF
TRBV7-9	TRBD1	TRBJ1-1	once	TGTGCCAGCAGCTTAGACAGGGGGGGAAACACTGAAGCTTTCTTT	CASSLDRGGNTEAFF
TRBV28	TRBD1	TRBJ1-6	-	TGTGCCAGCAGTTTCGAGGGGGCAAGCTCACCCCTCCACTTT	CASSFEGASSPLHF
TRBV27	-	TRBJ1-5	-	TGTGCCAGCAGTTTGAGGGGGATTGGGCCCCAGCATTTT	CASSLRGIGPQHF
TRBV7-2	TRBD2	TRBJ2-1	-	TGTGCCAGCAGTCGGACTAGCGCCTACAATGAGCAGTTCTTC	CASSRTSAYNEQFF
TRBV4-3	TRBD1	TRBJ2-7	-	TGCGCCAGCAGCCAATTACCGGGACAGGGGGGGGACGAGCAGTACTTC	CASSQLPGQGGDEQYF
TRBV6-5	-	TRBJ2-7	-	TGTGCCAGCAGTTACTCGACAGAGCAAGACTACGAGCAGTACTTC	CASSYSTEQDYEQYF
TRBV5-6	-	TRBJ2-1	once	TGTGCCAGCAGCTTTGAGAATGAGCAGTTCTTC	CASSFENEQFF
TRBV7-9	TRBD1	TRBJ2-7	once	TGTGCCAGCAGCTCGTCCGGGACAGCGAAGCCCTACGAGCAGTACTTC	CASSSSGTAKPYEQYF
TRBV19	TRBD1	TRBJ2-3	once	TGTGCCAGTAGGACAGGGAGCACAGATACGCAGTATTTT	CASRTGSTDTQYF
TRBV29-1	TRBD2	TRBJ2-1	-	TGCAGCGCTCAACGGGTAGCGGGAGGGTTGGATGAGCAGTTCTTC	CSAQRVAGGLDEQFF
TRBV5-4	-	TRBJ2-7	-	TGTGCCAGCAGCTTGGCCGGGATCTCCTACGAGCAGTACTTC	CASSLAGISYEQYF
TRBV11-2	TRBD1	TRBJ1-5	-	TGTGCCAGCAGCTTGGGGGGACAGGGGGCTGGGAATCAGCCCCAGCATTTT	CASSLGGQGAGNQPQHF